This is a list of T cell receptor beta chains from one sample in a study of T cells in Graves' hyperthyroidism and ophthalmopathy. MiXCR, run by TCRdb on the multiplex PCR reads, gives a single entry per CDR3 protein. This table holds approximately 220,000 distinct CDR3 sequences, about 16% found once. Sequencing was done on a sample of blood. These receptors originate from a man in his forties with Graves' hyperthyroidism. Both conserved end residues are part of each CDR3. The order of the fields is V gene, clone size, D gene, CDR3 length, J gene, CDR3 DNA, CDR3 protein. The D gene is left open where the match is weak. Size is omitted from some rows. Given values are once, few, many or a class for expanded clones.

TRBV28	.	.	15	TRBJ2-5	TGTGCCAGCAGTTTCGGTCCCCTATTCGTACGGACCCAGTACTTC	CASSFGPLFVRTQYF
TRBV28	once	.	16	TRBJ2-3	TGTGCCAGCAGTGCCCCGACGCCGGGGGAGTCAGATACGCAGTATTTT	CASSAPTPGESDTQYF
TRBV5-1	many	TRBD1	14	TRBJ1-6	TGCGCCAGCAGTCATGGGACAGGGGTTTCACCCCTCCACTTT	CASSHGTGVSPLHF
TRBV30	many	.	13	TRBJ1-3	TGTGCCTGGAATCCGCACTCTGGAAACACCATATATTTT	CAWNPHSGNTIYF
TRBV5-1	many	TRBD1	14	TRBJ1-2	TGCGCCAGCAGCTTGGAGGGACAGAATTATGGCTACACCTTC	CASSLEGQNYGYTF
TRBV2	many	.	14	TRBJ1-5	TGTGCCAGCACTTCCTTAGAGGGCAATCAGCCCCAGCATTTT	CASTSLEGNQPQHF
TRBV7-2	many	TRBD1	13	TRBJ1-2	TGTGCCAGCAGCCCAGGGACAGGGTATGGCTACACCTTC	CASSPGTGYGYTF
TRBV12-3/TRBV12-4	many	TRBD1	13	TRBJ2-3	TGTGCCAGCAGGACAGGGCTCACAGATACGCAGTATTTT	CASRTGLTDTQYF
TRBV9	.	.	15	TRBJ2-1	TGTGCCAGCAGCGTCATACAGGGGGGGTACAATGAGCAGTTCTTC	CASSVIQGGYNEQFF
TRBV7-9	.	.	16	TRBJ2-5	TGTGCCAGCAGCTCCTCTGGGGGAGGGGGCCGGGAGACCCAGTACTTC	CASSSSGGGGRETQYF
TRBV5-1	many	.	16	TRBJ2-1	TGCGCCAGCAGCTTGTCCGGTGGGGGAACCTACAATGAGCAGTTCTTC	CASSLSGGGTYNEQFF
TRBV28	many	TRBD2	15	TRBJ2-7	TGTGCCAGCAGGGCCGGGACTAGCGGGGGGAGGGAGCAGTACTTC	CASRAGTSGGREQYF
TRBV11-2	many	TRBD2	15	TRBJ2-3	TGTGCCAGCATCCTTGGGACTAGCGTCACAGATACGCAGTATTTT	CASILGTSVTDTQYF
TRBV7-9	many	.	15	TRBJ2-1	TGTGCCAGCTCTAATCTCAGGGCCGACCAGGGTGGGCAGTTCTTC	CASSNLRADQGGQFF
TRBV27	many	TRBD2	16	TRBJ2-5	TGTGCCAGCAGTTTGGGCGGGGGGGCCAACGGAGAGACCCAGTACTTC	CASSLGGGANGETQYF
TRBV18	many	.	15	TRBJ1-5	TGTGCCAGCTCACCAACGGAAATTCGCAATCAGCCCCAGCATTTT	CASSPTEIRNQPQHF
TRBV5-1	many	.	12	TRBJ2-7	TGCGCCAGCAGCGGGGGACTTTACGAGCAGTACTTC	CASSGGLYEQYF
TRBV6-1	many	.	14	TRBJ1-1	TGTGCCAGCAGTGAAGCAGAGGGACGGGCTGAAGCTTTCTTT	CASSEAEGRAEAFF
TRBV20-1	few	.	13	TRBJ1-5	TGCAGTGCTACGGGACGGGTTGATCAGCCCCAGCATTTT	CSATGRVDQPQHF
TRBV24-1	many	.	16	TRBJ2-1	TGTGCCACCAGTGATCCAGGGCGGAGGGGGAGGAATGAGCAGTTCTTC	CATSDPGRRGRNEQFF
TRBV5-4	few	TRBD2	16	TRBJ2-3	TGTGCCAGCAGCCCACGACTAGCGGGGGGCACAGATACGCAGTATTTT	CASSPRLAGGTDTQYF
TRBV20-1	many	.	14	TRBJ1-1	TGCAGTGCTAGAGGGGGGATCACGAACACTGAAGCTTTCTTT	CSARGGITNTEAFF
TRBV7-9	many	TRBD1	14	TRBJ2-5	TGTGCCAGCAGCCATAACAGGGGGCGAGAGACCCAGTACTTC	CASSHNRGRETQYF
TRBV7-2	.	.	14	TRBJ2-1	TGTGCCAGCAGCTTAGCGGGGGTTACAATGAAGGGGTTCTTC	CASSLAGVTMKGFF
TRBV7-3	.	TRBD2	14	TRBJ2-2	TGTGCCAGCAGCCGACTAGCGGGCACCGGGGAGCTGTTTTTT	CASSRLAGTGELFF
TRBV4-2	.	.	15	TRBJ2-7	TGTGCCAGCAGCCAAGGGGCAGGGGCTGCCTACGAGCAGTACTTC	CASSQGAGAAYEQYF
TRBV20-1	many	TRBD2	15	TRBJ2-2	TGCAGTGCAGCTAGCGGGGGGGTGAACACCGGGGAGCTGTTTTTT	CSAASGGVNTGELFF
TRBV9	.	.	14	TRBJ2-7	TGTGCCAGCAGCGCCTCGGGGGTGCCCTACGAGCAGTACTTC	CASSASGVPYEQYF
TRBV4-3	.	.	15	TRBJ1-4	TGCGCCAGCAGCCGAGGGGGAGGGTATAATGAAAAACTGTTTTTT	CASSRGGGYNEKLFF
TRBV7-2	many	TRBD1	15	TRBJ1-6	TGTGCCAGCAGCTTGGCCGGGACAGGGGTCCAACCCCTCCACTTT	CASSLAGTGVQPLHF
TRBV5-1	few	TRBD1	15	TRBJ2-5	TGCGCCAGCACCCGGCGGACAGGGAGCCCAGAGACCCAGTACTTC	CASTRRTGSPETQYF
TRBV9	many	.	15	TRBJ2-6	TGTGCCAGCAGCGTAGAAGGTGCTGGGGCCAACGTCCTGACTTTC	CASSVEGAGANVLTF
TRBV15	many	TRBD1	18	TRBJ2-5	TGTGCCACCAGCAGAGGGGACAGGGGCCGAGATCGGTCAGAGACCCAGTACTTC	CATSRGDRGRDRSETQYF
TRBV7-2	many	.	15	TRBJ1-5	TGTGCCAGCAGCTTAGGGCCTAATAGCAATCAGCCCCAGCATTTT	CASSLGPNSNQPQHF
TRBV7-3	few	.	15	TRBJ2-5	TGTGCCAGCAGCTTATTAGGGGCTCCCCAAGAGACCCAGTACTTC	CASSLLGAPQETQYF
TRBV18	.	.	13	TRBJ2-2	TGTGCCAGCTCATCGCCGAACACCGGGGAGCTGTTTTTT	CASSSPNTGELFF
TRBV10-1	.	.	12	TRBJ1-1	TGCGCCAGCAGCCCCCCCGAGGGTCGTTCTTTCTTT	CASSPPEGRSFF
TRBV6-1	many	TRBD1	17	TRBJ1-4	TGTGCCAGCACTGTCCGGGACAGGGATTCTCGCAGTGAAAAACTGTTTTTT	CASTVRDRDSRSEKLFF
TRBV5-1	.	.	13	TRBJ2-5	TGCGCCAGCAGCTTGGCCCGACAAGAGACCCAGTACTTC	CASSLARQETQYF
TRBV5-1	many	TRBD2	15	TRBJ2-3	TGCGCCAGCAGCTGGGGAGCGGGGCGCACAGATACGCAGTATTTT	CASSWGAGRTDTQYF
TRBV3-1	many	.	15	TRBJ2-7	TGTGCCAGCAGCCCCTTTCTGGTAGCAGGGAACGAGCAGTACTTC	CASSPFLVAGNEQYF
TRBV7-8	many	TRBD2	15	TRBJ2-3	TGTGCCAGCAGCCGTGGTAGCGGGGCGGGAGATACGCAGTATTTT	CASSRGSGAGDTQYF
TRBV15	.	.	15	TRBJ1-3	TGTGCCACCAGCAAAAGCCACGGGTCTCGAAACACCATATATTTT	CATSKSHGSRNTIYF
TRBV20-1	few	.	15	TRBJ2-5	TGCAGTGCTCCTCTCGGACTCGGGTCCCAAGAGACCCGGTACTTC	CSAPLGLGSQETRYF
TRBV4-1	many	.	15	TRBJ1-1	TGCGCCAGCAGCCCCCCCGGGGGTAGGAACACTGAAGCTTTCTTT	CASSPPGGRNTEAFF
TRBV18	many	.	13	TRBJ2-7	TGTGCCAGCTCACCGACCGACGACTACGAGCAGTACTTC	CASSPTDDYEQYF
TRBV12-5	few	TRBD1	14	TRBJ2-7	TGTGCTATGGAACCGGGACAGACTTCCTACGAGCAGTACTTC	CAMEPGQTSYEQYF
TRBV3-1	many	.	11	TRBJ2-7	TGTGCCAGCAAGGGCCCGTATGAGCAGTACTTC	CASKGPYEQYF
TRBV7-2	many	.	12	TRBJ2-2	TGTGCCAGCAGCTTAGCCGGCGGGGAGCTGTTTTTT	CASSLAGGELFF